The clone carrying this TCR beta chain was seen a few times. Its specificity is not known. TCRdb fed the reads into MiXCR, producing one record per CDR3 protein. Altogether more than 650,000 distinct CDR3 sequences are present, 35% being singletons, with the ten largest covering around 2.6%. The sample belongs to a study of T cell repertoires in cytomegalovirus infection. Study-level points and caveats: The study identified carriers of CMV plus the relevant HLA from cumulative public TCR beta family frequency. The ex vivo response was dominated by HLA-C-restricted CMV-specific TCR beta clonotypes.

This receptor was taken from a human donor in good health (CMV status not recorded). Some clones in this sample may be carry-over from other donors' samples. Sequences were obtained from PBMCs.

The CDR3 bases are TGTGCCAGCAGTTTAGGCCGGGACAGGGTGTACGGAAACACCATATATTTT. It specifies CASSLGRDRVYGNTIYF. This chain joins TRBV28 and TRBJ1-3, with 9 bases identical to TRBD1. CDR1 MDHEN and CDR2 SYDVKM come from the germline V gene. The junction had 9 bases not matched to a gene; V was cut back by 2 bases and J by 4 bases. CDR3 length equals 17 residues.